These 11 T cell receptor beta chains were sequenced from one sample in a study of T cell repertoires in cytomegalovirus infection. TCRdb processed the reads anew with MiXCR; each CDR3 protein has one entry. Of hundreds of thousands of distinct CDR3 sequences detected, 17% appear once; the ten largest clones hold around 12%. Input material: PBMCs. Receptors were obtained from a human donor in good health (CMV status not recorded). Some clones in this sample may be carry-over from other donors' samples.

The chain employs TRBV28 and TRBJ2-7; D may correspond to TRBD1 or TRBD2 (5 bases each). Germline loops: CDR1 MDHEN, CDR2 SYDVKM. V lost 11 bases to trimming and J lost 11 bases, with 22 bases between them. This CDR3 comprises 12 residues. The CDR3 here is CASRGGSSREYF. The DNA for the CDR3 is TGTGCCTCCCGTGGGGGATCCTCAAGAGAGTACTTC.

The sample holds many counts of this clonotype. V and J are TRBV11-1 and TRBJ2-1; D ambiguous. The CDR3 has 13 residues. Germline V CDR1 and CDR2: SGHAT, FQDESV (reference sequence). V lost 3 bases and J 7 bases, leaving 10 bases between the germline ends. The CDR3 protein is CASSFGRRNEQFF. The CDR3 DNA sequence: TGTGCCAGCAGCTTCGGACGTCGGAATGAGCAGTTCTTC.

The sample holds many counts of this clonotype. This chain links TRBV12-3 or TRBV12-4 with TRBJ2-5, with TRBD2 identical over 9 bases. Germline trimming cut 4 bases from V and 5 bases from J; bases unmatched to any gene: 5. The CDR3 is 14 amino acids. The CDR3 coding sequence is TGTGCCAGCAGTTCGGGACTAGCTGTGGAGACCCAGTACTTC. It yields the protein CASSSGLAVETQYF.

This rearrangement joins TRBV20-1 to TRBJ1-1; D is uncertain. The length of the CDR3 is 12 residues. Per the germline V gene, CDR1 is DFQATT and CDR2 is SNEGSKA (reference sequence). Between the trimmed V and J ends, which lost 3 bases and 1 base, there was a span of 6 bases. The CDR3 DNA reads TGCAGTGCTAGGTCACCGAACACTGAAGCTTTCTTT. Its protein product is CSARSPNTEAFF.

The genes are TRBV12-3 or TRBV12-4 and TRBJ2-2, with 10 bases aligning to TRBD2. Trimming cost V 3 bases and J 5 bases; bases outside gene matches: 6. The CDR3 runs to 16 residues. The CDR3 bases are TGTGCCAGCAGTTTCGCTAGCGGGGGACGGACCGGGGAGCTGTTTTTT. Translating gives CASSFASGGRTGELFF.

This clonotype was counted ten times or more. V usage is TRBV7-2 and J usage is TRBJ2-6; D is uncertain. CDR1 SGHTA and CDR2 FQGNSA come from the germline V gene. The germline V and J ends were trimmed by 0 bases and 4 bases, with 4 bases remaining between them. The length of the CDR3 is 14 residues. Here the CDR3 DNA reads TGTGCCAGCAGCTTAGCGCTAGGGGCCAACGTCCTGACTTTC. Its protein is CASSLALGANVLTF.

In its sample, this clonotype was seen a few times. The J gene is TRBJ2-2, the V gene TRBV6-1, with D perhaps TRBD1 (5 bases). CDR3 size: 16 residues. V was cut by 5 bases and J by 1 base, with 14 bases left in between. Germline loops: CDR1 MNHNS, CDR2 SASEGT. CDR3 coding DNA: TGTGCCAGCAGTTGGACATCACCTCAGAACACCGGGGAGCTGTTTTTT. It codes for CASSWTSPQNTGELFF.

The chain joins TRBV7-2 to TRBJ2-2; D is undetermined. Germline lookup yields CDR1 SGHTA and CDR2 FQGNSA. This CDR3 comprises 15 residues. Trimming took off 6 bases at V and 5 bases at J, with 16 bases between the two ends. The CDR3 nucleotides read TGTGCCAGCAGACTCTCTTCAGGTTTTACCGGGGAGCTGTTTTTT. It encodes CASRLSSGFTGELFF.

This clonotype came up many times. V is TRBV12-3 or TRBV12-4 and J is TRBJ1-5; D is perhaps TRBD1 (6 bases). Trimming pared 7 bases from V and 0 bases from J, leaving 16 bases between. This CDR3 is 16 amino acids long. The DNA for the CDR3 is TGTGCCAGCACCTCCGGGAACAGGGATAGCAATCAGCCCCAGCATTTT. Its translation: CASTSGNRDSNQPQHF.

There are many counts of this clonotype. V gene TRBV12-3 or TRBV12-4 combines with J gene TRBJ2-1; D is uncertain. Trimming took 6 bases from V and 8 from J, leaving 14 bases between them. This CDR3 contains 13 residues. The CDR3 DNA follows: TGTGCCAGCAGCCGAGAGGTCGGCTATGAGCAGTTCTTC. Translated: CASSREVGYEQFF.

Many counts were recorded for this clonotype. The chain is built from TRBV29-1 and TRBJ1-2; D unclear. V was trimmed by 2 bases and J by 8 bases, leaving 9 bases between them. The germline V gene has CDR1 SQVTM and CDR2 ANQGSEA. The CDR3 covers 11 residues. The CDR3 nucleotides are TGCAGCGTTGAACAAGGAGGCGGCTACACCTTC. Protein: CSVEQGGGYTF.